This T cell receptor (beta chain) appears in the sequencing data of a study of blood T cell repertoires in COVID-19. Study background: PBMCs, B-cell-depleted T cells, or T cells were the source of the cDNA or gDNA that made up the material.

Only in-frame clones appear in the TCRdb table, and some are missing; sequencing was by immunoSEQ multiplex PCR. The data show 140,000 to 150,000 clones, around nine tenths seen once. Sequencing was carried out using PBMCs or T cells enriched from blood (not recorded which). The TCR was taken from a woman younger than 45 with acute COVID-19.

The CDR3 DNA sequence: TGTGCCACCAGTGACCACGGACAGGGGGCGAACTATGGCTACACCTTC. This encodes CATSDHGQGANYGYTF. The gene calls are TRBV24-1 and TRBJ1-2; 11 bases align to TRBD1. This CDR3 region has 16 residues. V was pared by 4 bases and J by 2 bases, with 5 bases of the junction left unmatched. Germline V CDR1 and CDR2: KGHDR, SFDVKD.